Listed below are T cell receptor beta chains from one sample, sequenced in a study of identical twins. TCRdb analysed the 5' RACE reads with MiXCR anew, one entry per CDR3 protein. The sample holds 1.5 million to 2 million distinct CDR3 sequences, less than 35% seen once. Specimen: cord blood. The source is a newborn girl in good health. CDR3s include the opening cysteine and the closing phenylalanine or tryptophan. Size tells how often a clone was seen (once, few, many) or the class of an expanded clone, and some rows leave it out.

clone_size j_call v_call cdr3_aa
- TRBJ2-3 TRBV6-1 CASSLGKSNRDPTDTQYF
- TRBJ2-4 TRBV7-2 CAGSLGGRAKNIQYF
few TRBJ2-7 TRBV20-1 CSASPRGPYEQYF
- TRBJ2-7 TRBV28 CASSFLGPEDEQYF
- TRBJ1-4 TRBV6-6 CASSYRGMEEKLFF
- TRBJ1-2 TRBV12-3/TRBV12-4 CASSLANHGYTF
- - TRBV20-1 CSARDLLASRWETQYF
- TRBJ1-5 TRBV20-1 CSAKLYSNQPQHF
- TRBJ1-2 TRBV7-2 CASRTSITGPYGYTF
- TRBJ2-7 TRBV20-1 CSARDRAATSYEQYF
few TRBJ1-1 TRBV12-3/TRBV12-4 CASSFGPLIEAFF
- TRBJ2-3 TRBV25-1 CASSETRLADLTDTQYF
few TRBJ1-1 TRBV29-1 CSVVKVRTEAFF
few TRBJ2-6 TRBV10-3 CASSGAGANVLTF
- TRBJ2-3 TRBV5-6 CASSLLAAGGTDTQYF
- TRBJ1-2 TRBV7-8 CASSFEVSYGYTF
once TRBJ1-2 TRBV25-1 CATERNGYTF
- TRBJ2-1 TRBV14 CASSQVLGTGVYNEQFF
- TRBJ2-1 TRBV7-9 CASSFPGSRYNEQFF
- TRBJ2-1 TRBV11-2 CASSLVRGGRHNEQFF
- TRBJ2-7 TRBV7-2 CAGSLSGSPYEQYF
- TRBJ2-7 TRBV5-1 CASSPLTRDHEQYF
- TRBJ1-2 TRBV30 CAWAVAYGYTF
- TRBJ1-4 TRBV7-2 CASSFSGSWGEKLFF
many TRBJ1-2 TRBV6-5 CASSQTGPRSGYTF
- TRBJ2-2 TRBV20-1 CSASRLADTGELFF
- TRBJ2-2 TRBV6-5 CASSYPGQNTGELFF
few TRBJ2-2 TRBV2 CASSDLATTTGELFF
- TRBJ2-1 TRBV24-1 CATSDPLGLDNEQFF
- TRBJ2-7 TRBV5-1 CASSLAPGQNNEQYF